These 16 T cell receptor beta chains were all obtained from the same sample, sequenced in a study of cytomegalovirus exposure and HLA in healthy donors. Sequencing was performed with immunoSEQ multiplex PCR; in TCRdb, only in-frame clones are kept and a portion is missing. The sample lists fewer than 250,000 clones; approximately 87% were seen once. What was sequenced was PBMCs. These TCRs come from a man aged 18 to 35 in good health and CMV-seronegative.

The rearrangement links TRBV27 to TRBJ2-3; D ambiguous. V dropped 6 bases and J dropped 0 bases, with 10 bases sitting between them. Germline CDR1 MNHEY, CDR2 SMNVEV (reference sequence). The CDR3 is made up of 14 amino acids. This CDR3 reads CASSKLLSTDTQYF. CDR3 bases: TGTGCCAGCAGCAAACTCTTAAGCACAGATACGCAGTATTTT.

This chain uses TRBV21-1 with TRBJ1-2. TRBV21-1 is designated a pseudogene. The CDR3 has 15 amino acids. CDR3 coding DNA: TGTGCCAGCAGCAAAGGCGGGGGGCGTTGCTATGGCTACACCTTC. Protein product: CASSKGGGRCYGYTF.

This clone was recorded a few times. The chain carries TRBV4-1 and TRBJ2-1, with D uncertain. The V end was cut by 3 bases, the J end by 8 bases, with 11 bases between. Looked up from germline, CDR1 is MGHRA and CDR2 is YSYEKL. The CDR3 consists of 13 residues. The CDR3 DNA sequence: TGCGCCAGCAGCCACGAGTTGGCGGATGAGCAGTTCTTC. Amino acids: CASSHELADEQFF.

The chain carries TRBV6-5 and TRBJ1-2, with D tentatively TRBD1 (6 bases). V was clipped by 6 bases and J by 2 bases, with 10 bases between them. In germline, CDR1 is MNHEY, CDR2 SVGAGI. The length of the CDR3 is 13 residues. The CDR3 region is CASRGQRNYGYTF. CDR3 nucleotide sequence: TGTGCCAGCAGAGGACAGAGAAACTATGGCTACACCTTC.

V gene TRBV28 combines with J gene TRBJ1-2; D not resolved. The CDR3 is 13 amino acids. The germline gives CDR1 MDHEN, CDR2 SYDVKM. V was clipped by 5 bases and J by 7 bases, with 14 bases between them. The CDR3 DNA sequence: TGTGCCAGCAGTATCGGGGTTCAAAGTGGCTACACCTTC. Amino acid sequence: CASSIGVQSGYTF.

The chain carries TRBV11-2 and TRBJ2-7, with 8 bases aligning to TRBD2. In germline, CDR1 is SGHAT, CDR2 FQNNGV. This CDR3 is 15 amino acids long. After removal of 1 base from V and 7 bases from J, the junction contained 9 bases not matched to a gene. CDR3 nucleotide sequence: TGTGCCAGCAGCTTAGTAAGCGGGAGAGGTGGGGAGCAGTACTTC. This sequence encodes CASSLVSGRGGEQYF. The variable domain in full, with the rest retrieved from reference TRBV11-2 and TRBJ2-7, is EAGVAQSPRYKIIEKRQSVAFWCNPISGHATLYWYQQILGQGPKLLIQFQNNGVVDDSQLPKDRFSAERLKGVDSTLKIQPAKLEDSAVYLCASSLVSGRGGEQYFGPGTRLTVT.

Of note for this clone: Distinct nucleotide sequences in the sample also encode this CDR3. This chain uses TRBV27 with TRBJ2-3, with 10 bases lining up with TRBD1. The germline gives CDR1 MNHEY, CDR2 SMNVEV (reference sequence). The V gene end was trimmed by 4 bases and the J gene end by 6 bases; junction bases not matched to a gene: 10. The CDR3 runs to 16 residues. Written as DNA, the CDR3 is TGTGCCAGCAGTTCCAGACAGGGGGCCCTGGCGGATACGCAGTATTTT. Translation: CASSSRQGALADTQYF.

The CDR3 loop reads CASSLTGEETQYF. The CDR3 DNA follows: TGTGCCAGCAGCCTGACAGGGGAGGAGACCCAGTACTTC. This chain links TRBV5-4 with TRBJ2-5; 8 positions agree with TRBD1. CDR1 SGHNT and CDR2 YYREEE come from the germline V gene (reference sequence). The junction had 4 bases not matched to a gene; V was cut back by 4 bases and J by 5 bases. This CDR3 has 13 residues.

The V and J genes are TRBV7-8 and TRBJ2-7; 8 nucleotides match TRBD1. Germline lookup yields CDR1 SGHVS and CDR2 FQNEAQ. J gave up 4 bases and V 5 bases, and 7 bases lay outside the gene matches. CDR3 length: 14 amino acids. The CDR3 bases are TGTGCCAGCAGCGGAAGGACAGGGCAGTACGAGCAGTACTTC. Translation: CASSGRTGQYEQYF.

The chain recombines TRBV5-6 with TRBJ2-5, with TRBD1 matching over 7 bases. V lost 2 bases to trimming and J lost 5 bases; unmatched junction nucleotides: 12. The CDR3 consists of 16 residues. Per the germline V gene, CDR1 is SGHDT and CDR2 is YYEEEE. The CDR3 here is CASSFRQGMVRETQYF. CDR3 coding DNA: TGTGCCAGCAGCTTCCGACAGGGAATGGTACGGGAGACCCAGTACTTC.

The chain is built from TRBV2 and TRBJ1-1; weak D call: TRBD1 (6 bases). CDR3 length: 14 residues. Between the trimmed V and J ends, which lost 4 bases and 4 bases, there was a span of 13 bases. Germline V gives CDR1 SNHLY, CDR2 FYNNEI. The DNA for the CDR3 is TGTGCCAGCAGTGTTGAAAGGGGGTTCACTGAAGCTTTCTTT. This sequence encodes CASSVERGFTEAFF.

This sequence joins TRBV28 and TRBJ1-2; a possible D gene is TRBD1 (5 bases). There are 15 residues in the CDR3. CDR1 and CDR2 from the germline V gene are MDHEN and SYDVKM. V gave up 2 bases and J gave up 4 bases, with 14 bases separating them. CDR3 in amino acids: CASSLVGGRSYGYTF. The CDR3 nucleotides are TGTGCCAGCAGTTTAGTGGGGGGGAGAAGCTATGGCTACACCTTC.

The rearrangement links TRBV29-1 to TRBJ2-1; D unclear. The CDR3 sequence is 13 residues long. Trimming pared 3 bases from V and 1 base from J, leaving 7 bases between. In germline, CDR1 is SQVTM, CDR2 ANQGSEA. The CDR3 region has the DNA TGCAGCGTTGATACCACATCCTACAATGAGCAGTTCTTC. As protein: CSVDTTSYNEQFF.

This sequence joins TRBV9 and TRBJ2-1, with unresolved D. CDR1 SGDLS and CDR2 YYNGEE come from the germline V gene. The CDR3 is 16 residues long. The V end was cut by 0 bases, the J end by 1 base, with 11 bases between. The CDR3: CASSVGDDLSYNEQFF. The CDR3 nucleotides read TGTGCCAGCAGCGTAGGAGATGATTTGTCCTACAATGAGCAGTTCTTC.

The V gene is TRBV30, the J gene TRBJ2-1; the match to TRBD2 covers 11 bases. The junction had 4 bases not matched to a gene; V was cut back by 3 bases and J by 6 bases. Germline V lookup: CDR1 GTSNPN, CDR2 SVGIG (reference sequence). The CDR3 length is 14 residues. CDR3 region: CAWSSGTSGNEQFF. Written as DNA, the CDR3 is TGTGCCTGGAGCTCCGGGACTAGCGGCAATGAGCAGTTCTTC.

This clone has only a few counts. The chain recombines TRBV27 with TRBJ2-6; D perhaps matches TRBD1 (5 bases). Germline assignment: CDR1 MNHEY and CDR2 SMNVEV (reference sequence). The CDR3 loop spans 17 amino acids. The V end was cut by 7 bases, the J end by 1 base, with 17 bases between. This chain's CDR3 is CASIMARVVSGANVLTF. CDR3 DNA: TGTGCCAGCATTATGGCCAGGGTTGTTTCTGGGGCCAACGTCCTGACTTTC.